Below are 30 T cell receptor beta chains sequenced from a single sample in a study of cytomegalovirus exposure and HLA in healthy donors. The PCR made use of 60 Vbeta and 13 Jbeta primers. Assay: immunoSEQ multiplex PCR; the TCRdb copy retains only in-frame clones and omits some. Its listing shows some 120,000 clones. Source material: PBMCs. These receptors were obtained from a middle-aged man in good health and CMV-seronegative.

The chain links TRBV6-6 to TRBJ2-1; 12 bases are shared with TRBD2. Germline CDR1 is MNHNY and CDR2 is SVGAGI (reference sequence). V was clipped by 2 bases and J by 7 bases; unmatched bases: 6. The length of the CDR3 is 16 residues. The CDR3 sequence: CASSYPTTSGSNEQFF. The CDR3, as DNA: TGTGCCAGCAGTTACCCTACGACTAGCGGGAGTAATGAGCAGTTCTTC.

J is TRBJ2-7 and V is TRBV7-2, with D tentatively TRBD2 (6 bases). This CDR3 has 16 residues. Trimming removed 2 bases at V and 2 bases at J, with 16 bases between. Germline CDR1 SGHTA, CDR2 FQGNSA. CDR3 sequence reads: CASSLLGGAGPYEQYF. The CDR3, as DNA: TGTGCCAGCAGCTTATTGGGTGGGGCGGGACCCTACGAGCAGTACTTC.

The J gene is TRBJ2-7, the V gene TRBV11-2; TRBD1 is a possible D gene (6 bases). CDR3 length: 14 residues. V lost 1 base and J lost 1, with 8 bases in between. Germline V gives CDR1 SGHAT, CDR2 FQNNGV. CDR3 region: CASSLVRGSYEQYF. CDR3 in DNA: TGTGCCAGCAGCTTAGTCAGGGGATCCTACGAGCAGTACTTC.

The chain has TRBV28 and TRBJ2-1; 9 bases agree with TRBD1. V dropped 5 bases and J dropped 8; count of bases not matched to a gene: 10. This CDR3 spans 15 amino acids. Germline lookup yields CDR1 MDHEN and CDR2 SYDVKM. CDR3 DNA: TGTGCCAGCAGTCCCACAGGGGGCCATCTCCATGAGCAGTTCTTC. Protein sequence: CASSPTGGHLHEQFF.

On this clone itself: One end of the junction varies from germline; a read error may be responsible. The chain couples TRBV16 to TRBJ2-6; 7 nucleotides line up with TRBD1. This CDR3 is 15 amino acids long. Per germline, CDR1 KGHSY and CDR2 FQNENV. The CDR3 coding sequence is TGTGCCAGCAGCCCATTCGGAGCAGGGGGCAACGTCCTGACTTTC. Its translation: CASSPFGAGGNVLTF.

This chain uses TRBV7-3 with TRBJ1-5, with a weak D call TRBD1 (5 bases). Trimming left V 2 bases short and J 5 bases short, with 7 bases between. Per germline, CDR1 SGHTA and CDR2 FQGTGA. The CDR3 has 13 amino acids. The CDR3, as DNA: TGTGCCAGCAGCTTAGGGGGGGATCAGCCCCAGCATTTT. It translates to CASSLGGDQPQHF.

The chain joins TRBV5-4 to TRBJ2-5, with 10 bases aligning to TRBD1. Germline CDR1 SGHNT, CDR2 YYREEE (reference sequence). The V segment lost 4 bases and the J segment 0 bases; nucleotides outside the gene matches: 3. The CDR3 spans 15 residues. This CDR3 is CASSAGQGYQETQYF. The CDR3 DNA follows: TGTGCCAGCAGCGCGGGACAGGGGTACCAAGAGACCCAGTACTTC.

This chain uses TRBV5-1 with TRBJ2-7, with TRBD1 as a possible D gene (5 bases). The CDR3 runs 14 residues. Germline V gene lookup returns CDR1 SGHRS and CDR2 YFSETQ. Trimming stripped 4 bases from V and 2 bases from J, with 13 bases between. CDR3 sequence (DNA): TGCGCCAGCAGCCCAAGAACAGGAACCTACGAGCAGTACTTC. Residues: CASSPRTGTYEQYF.

This chain joins TRBV5-4 and TRBJ1-1, with 12 bases matching TRBD1. Trimming took 5 bases from V and 4 from J; bases not matched to a gene: 6. Germline V gives CDR1 SGHNT, CDR2 YYREEE (reference sequence). The CDR3 runs 15 residues. CDR3 in DNA: TGTGCCAGCAGATGGGGACAGGGGGCGCCCACTGAAGCTTTCTTT. Translation: CASRWGQGAPTEAFF.

The chain couples TRBV5-1 to TRBJ2-7; tentatively, D is TRBD2 (5 bases). Looked up from germline, CDR1 is SGHRS and CDR2 is YFSETQ. The germline V and J ends were trimmed by 4 bases and 3 bases, with 5 bases remaining between them. The CDR3 length is 11 residues. CDR3 sequence (DNA): TGCGCCAGCAGCGACTACTACGAGCAGTACTTC. Protein product: CASSDYYEQYF.

V usage is TRBV5-1 and J usage is TRBJ2-7; 11 bases align to TRBD1. The V gene's germline CDR1 is SGHRS and CDR2 YFSETQ. The CDR3 has 16 amino acids. J lost 3 bases, V lost 1 base, and 6 bases had no gene match. CDR3 coding DNA: TGCGCCAGCAGCTTGAGTGGGACAGGGGGAAACTACGAGCAGTACTTC. Translating gives CASSLSGTGGNYEQYF. Drawing the rest from reference TRBV5-1 and TRBJ2-7, the complete variable domain is KAGVTQTPRYLIKTRGQQVTLSCSPISGHRSVSWYQQTPGQGLQFLFEYFSETQRNKGNFPGRFSGRQFSNSRSEMNVSTLELGDSALYLCASSLSGTGGNYEQYFGPGTRLTVT.

The V call is TRBV10-2, the J call TRBJ2-1, with D possibly TRBD1 on 6 matching bases. CDR3 length equals 18 residues. With 6 bases removed from V and 6 bases from J, the gap between germline ends came to 27 bases. Germline V CDR1 and CDR2: WSHSY, SAAADI. The CDR3: CASRNPGAHEKTFNEQFF. The CDR3 bases are TGCGCCAGCAGAAATCCAGGGGCTCACGAAAAGACATTCAATGAGCAGTTCTTC.

The chain links TRBV28 to TRBJ2-3; 12 bases map to TRBD2. The CDR3 spans 17 residues. Germline trimming cut 0 bases from V and 5 bases from J; bases unmatched to any gene: 6. Germline-derived CDR1 and CDR2 are MDHEN and SYDVKM. The CDR3 DNA reads TGTGCCAGCAGTTTATGGGCTAGCGGGAGGGAGAAAGATACGCAGTATTTT. Translation: CASSLWASGREKDTQYF.

The chain carries TRBV2 and TRBJ2-5, with 8 bases identical to TRBD1. Germline trimming cut 4 bases from V and 5 bases from J; bases unmatched to any gene: 9. Looked up from germline, CDR1 is SNHLY and CDR2 is FYNNEI. The CDR3 spans 15 residues. The CDR3 region is CASSANSGGYETQYF. In DNA, the CDR3 is TGTGCCAGCAGTGCCAACTCAGGGGGCTACGAGACCCAGTACTTC.

The chain couples TRBV10-3 to TRBJ2-3, with D tentatively TRBD1 (5 bases). In germline, CDR1 is ENHRY, CDR2 SYGVKD. Trimming took off 3 bases at V and 4 bases at J, with 20 bases between the two ends. The CDR3 is 17 amino acids. This CDR3 is CAISDPLSDSWADTQYF. DNA of the CDR3: TGTGCCATCAGTGATCCCCTATCAGACAGTTGGGCAGATACGCAGTATTTT.

The rearrangement uses TRBV27 and TRBJ1-5; a weak D match, TRBD1 (6 bases). This CDR3 comprises 14 residues. Germline-derived CDR1 and CDR2 are MNHEY and SMNVEV (reference sequence). The V end was cut by 1 base, the J end by 5 bases, with 9 bases between. CDR3 amino acids: CASSLYKGDQPQHF. DNA for the CDR3: TGTGCCAGCAGTTTATACAAGGGGGATCAGCCCCAGCATTTT.

The chain is built from TRBV25-1 and TRBJ2-5; TRBD2 might be the D (6 bases). With 9 bases removed from V and 5 bases from J, the gap between germline ends came to 28 bases. Germline V lookup: CDR1 MGHDK, CDR2 SYGVNS. This CDR3 is built from 17 residues. The CDR3 region is CASAQGRDWRNDETQYF. The DNA of the CDR3 is TGTGCCAGTGCCCAAGGGCGGGACTGGAGGAATGACGAGACCCAGTACTTC.

The V gene is TRBV18, the J gene TRBJ1-1, with 8 bases aligning to TRBD1. Germline CDR1 is KGHSH and CDR2 is LQKENI. Trimming took 6 bases from V and 4 from J; bases not matched to a gene: 4. This CDR3 has 13 residues. The CDR3, as DNA: TGTGCCAGCTCCCAGGGGGCGAGCACTGAAGCTTTCTTT. Translation gives CASSQGASTEAFF. Full variable domain (missing parts from reference TRBV18 and TRBJ1-1): NAGVMQNPRHLVRRRGQEARLRCSPMKGHSHVYWYRQLPEEGLKFMVYLQKENIIDESGMPKERFSAEFPKEGPSILRIQQVVRGDSAAYFCASSQGASTEAFFGQGTRLTVV.

The V gene is TRBV7-2, the J gene TRBJ2-2, with D possibly matching TRBD2 (5 bases). This CDR3 comprises 15 residues. CDR1 is SGHTA and CDR2 is FQGNSA in the germline V gene. Trimming took off 4 bases at V and 2 bases at J, with 11 bases between the two ends. CDR3 nucleotide sequence: TGTGCCAGCAGCTCGATAACTAGAAACACCGGGGAGCTGTTTTTT. Protein product: CASSSITRNTGELFF.

The chain links TRBV6-1 to TRBJ1-1; tentative D call: TRBD1 (6 bases). From germline, CDR1 is MNHNS and CDR2 SASEGT. V was cut by 0 bases and J by 1 base, with 9 bases left in between. There are 15 residues in the CDR3. The CDR3, as DNA: TGTGCCAGCAGTGAAGCCGGGACAAGGAACACTGAAGCTTTCTTT. Protein product: CASSEAGTRNTEAFF.

The V call is TRBV6-6, the J call TRBJ1-4, with D possibly being TRBD1 (5 bases). The CDR3 extends over 15 amino acids. Germline CDR1 reads MNHNY; CDR2 reads SVGAGI (reference sequence). Trimming removed 4 bases from V and 7 bases from J, with 16 bases in between. Here the CDR3 reads CASSSPTVWGEKLFF. CDR3 DNA sequence: TGTGCCAGCAGTTCCCCGACAGTCTGGGGTGAAAAACTGTTTTTT.

This chain connects TRBV18 to TRBJ1-1; D is perhaps TRBD1 (5 bases). Trimming took 10 bases from V and 3 from J, leaving 18 bases between them. The CDR3 extends over 14 amino acids. Germline V gene data show CDR1 as KGHSH and CDR2 as LQKENI. Here the CDR3 DNA reads TGTGCCACCTTGCTCGGGACTTTTGACACTGAAGCTTTCTTT. Residues: CATLLGTFDTEAFF. Based on the CDR3 plus reference TRBV18 and TRBJ1-1, the full variable domain is NAGVMQNPRHLVRRRGQEARLRCSPMKGHSHVYWYRQLPEEGLKFMVYLQKENIIDESGMPKERFSAEFPKEGPSILRIQQVVRGDSAAYFCATLLGTFDTEAFFGQGTRLTVV.

V and J are TRBV5-4 and TRBJ2-1; TRBD1 agrees at 10 bases. Germline lookup yields CDR1 SGHNT and CDR2 YYREEE (reference sequence). The CDR3 is 17 residues long. Losses at the gene ends were 4 bases for V and 6 bases for J; bases not matched to a gene: 13. The CDR3 sequence: CASSPAIGTGVSNEQFF. The CDR3 DNA sequence: TGTGCCAGCAGCCCTGCCATCGGGACAGGGGTTAGCAATGAGCAGTTCTTC.

The rearrangement links TRBV6-5 to TRBJ2-5, with 7 bases identical to TRBD2. The CDR3 covers 14 residues. V lost 5 bases, J lost 1 base, and 4 bases stayed unmatched. Germline loops: CDR1 MNHEY, CDR2 SVGAGI. CDR3: CASSPLASQETQYF. The CDR3 nucleotides are TGTGCCAGCAGTCCACTAGCGTCCCAAGAGACCCAGTACTTC.

CDR3 nucleotides: TGTGCCAGCAGCCGCCAAGTGGTGGGAGGGTTCTACGAGCAGTACTTC. This codes for CASSRQVVGGFYEQYF. The chain joins TRBV4-2 to TRBJ2-7, with 7 bases that match TRBD2. Looked up from germline, CDR1 is LGHNA and CDR2 is YNFKEQ. The length of the CDR3 is 16 residues. V lost 4 bases to trimming and J lost 3 bases; unmatched junction nucleotides: 12.

As regards this clone: Other DNA sequences in the sample encode the same CDR3. This chain links TRBV30 with TRBJ1-2, with TRBD1 identical over 8 bases. Losses at the gene ends were 4 bases for V and 2 bases for J; bases not matched to a gene: 6. This CDR3 has 14 amino acids. Germline V gene data show CDR1 as GTSNPN and CDR2 as SVGIG (reference sequence). The CDR3 DNA sequence: TGTGCCTGGAATGGCAGGGGGCAAAACTATGGCTACACCTTC. Amino acid sequence: CAWNGRGQNYGYTF.

V is TRBV5-4 and J is TRBJ2-1; 7 positions match TRBD2. There are 16 residues in the CDR3. Trimming cost V 6 bases and J 8 bases; bases outside gene matches: 17. Germline lookup yields CDR1 SGHNT and CDR2 YYREEE (reference sequence). CDR3 in amino acids: CASNLGGSDKIHEQFF. The CDR3, as DNA: TGTGCCAGCAATTTAGGCGGGAGTGATAAGATCCATGAGCAGTTCTTC.

The J gene is TRBJ2-7, the V gene TRBV27; D may be TRBD2 (5 bases). The CDR3 sequence is 14 residues long. V lost 5 bases and J 6 bases, leaving 17 bases between the germline ends. Germline V gene sequence: CDR1 MNHEY, CDR2 SMNVEV (reference sequence). The CDR3 bases are TGTGCCAGCAGTCCTAGCTCCCACCGGGGCGAGCAGTACTTC. Protein product: CASSPSSHRGEQYF.

This chain connects TRBV5-1 to TRBJ1-3; D not certain. V lost 2 bases to trimming and J lost 3 bases, with 9 bases between them. Germline V gives CDR1 SGHRS, CDR2 YFSETQ. The CDR3 contains 14 residues. CDR3 nucleotide sequence: TGCGCCAGCAGCTTCCCGGGGAGTGGAAACACCATATATTTT. It specifies CASSFPGSGNTIYF.

V and J are TRBV7-6 and TRBJ2-5, with D maybe TRBD2 (5 bases). Trimming took off 1 base at V and 5 bases at J, with 14 bases between the two ends. The CDR3 is 15 residues long. The V gene's germline CDR1 is SGHVS and CDR2 FNYEAQ. The CDR3 DNA is TGTGCCAGCAGCTTAGGGCTAGCTACGGGGGAGACCCAGTACTTC. Translation gives CASSLGLATGETQYF. Combining the CDR3 with reference TRBV7-6 and TRBJ2-5 gives the whole variable domain GAGVSQSPRYKVTKRGQDVALRCDPISGHVSLYWYRQALGQGPEFLTYFNYEAQQDKSGLPNDRFSAERPEGSISTLTIQRTEQRDSAMYRCASSLGLATGETQYFGPGTRLLVL.